Following are 11 T cell receptor beta chains from one sample sequenced in a study of immune evolution from preneoplasia to lung adenocarcinoma. Sequencing was performed with immunoSEQ multiplex PCR; in TCRdb, only in-frame clones are kept and a portion is missing. The sample includes roughly 7,300 clones, 74% of them seen just once. Material for sequencing was FFPE atypical adenomatous hyperplasia tissue from the lung. Described subset: atypical adenomatous hyperplasia (AAH), lung preneoplasia. Receptors originate from a donor older than 65 with lung adenocarcinoma. Some clones in this sample may be carry-over from other donors' samples.

The genes are TRBV2 and TRBJ2-3; 9 positions match TRBD1. Germline CDR1 is SNHLY and CDR2 is FYNNEI. CDR3 size: 15 residues. Trimming took 10 bases from V and 3 from J; bases not matched to a gene: 11. The CDR3 is CANRNPGTGTDTQYF. The CDR3 nucleotides read TGTGCCAACCGTAACCCCGGGACAGGGACAGATACGCAGTATTTT.

The V gene is TRBV11-2, the J gene TRBJ1-2, with D possibly TRBD1 on 6 matching bases. This CDR3 region has 13 residues. V lost 6 bases and J lost 1, with 9 bases in between. Germline assignment: CDR1 SGHAT and CDR2 FQNNGV. The CDR3 loop is CASSPQGNYGYTF. Written as DNA, the CDR3 is TGTGCCAGCAGTCCACAGGGTAACTATGGCTACACCTTC. Supplemented by reference TRBV11-2 and TRBJ1-2, the full variable domain reads EAGVAQSPRYKIIEKRQSVAFWCNPISGHATLYWYQQILGQGPKLLIQFQNNGVVDDSQLPKDRFSAERLKGVDSTLKIQPAKLEDSAVYLCASSPQGNYGYTFGSGTRLTVV.

The chain combines TRBV29-1 with TRBJ2-1, with a weak D call TRBD1 (6 bases). The CDR3 length is 11 residues. Germline lookup yields CDR1 SQVTM and CDR2 ANQGSEA. Trimming removed 6 bases from V and 8 bases from J, with 11 bases in between. CDR3 residues: CSVAQGHEQFF. In DNA form, the CDR3 reads TGCAGCGTCGCGCAGGGGCATGAGCAGTTCTTC.

This sequence joins TRBV28 and TRBJ1-5, with D possibly being TRBD1 (6 bases). The germline gives CDR1 MDHEN, CDR2 SYDVKM. Deletions cut 6 bases from V and 2 bases from J, with 17 bases between. This CDR3 has 16 amino acids. The chain's CDR3 is CASSPGGGIGNQPQHF. As DNA, the CDR3 is TGTGCCAGCAGCCCCGGGGGCGGGATCGGCAATCAGCCCCAGCATTTT.

The chain couples TRBV7-9 to TRBJ1-2; possibly TRBD1 for D (5 bases). Germline loops: CDR1 SEHNR, CDR2 FQNEAQ (reference sequence). V lost 5 bases, J lost 2 bases, and 9 bases lay in between. The CDR3 totals 13 residues. The CDR3 DNA reads as TGTGCCAGCAGCCCAGGACACAACTATGGCTACACCTTC. Translated: CASSPGHNYGYTF.

This chain uses TRBV15 with TRBJ1-1; tentatively, D is TRBD1 (6 bases). V gave up 6 bases and J gave up 5 bases, with 13 bases separating them. The CDR3 is 13 amino acids. Germline V gives CDR1 LNHNV, CDR2 YYDKDF (reference sequence). The CDR3 spells CATRLSGETEAFF. CDR3 DNA sequence: TGTGCCACCAGGCTTTCAGGGGAGACTGAAGCTTTCTTT.

The chain employs TRBV20-1 and TRBJ2-5; D gene uncertain. Trimming took 4 bases from V and 4 from J, leaving 7 bases between them. The CDR3 runs 11 residues. The V gene's germline CDR1 is DFQATT and CDR2 SNEGSKA (reference sequence). The CDR3 loop reads CSANKVETQYF. In DNA form, the CDR3 reads TGCAGTGCTAACAAGGTAGAGACCCAGTACTTC.

By proportion, this clone is medium-sized. The chain has TRBV21-1 and TRBJ1-1; the table's D call, TRBD1, has no DNA check behind it. TRBV21-1 has pseudogene status. The CDR3 has 17 residues. The chain's CDR3 is CASPPGQRPQCCTEAFF. The CDR3 DNA sequence: TGTGCCAGCCCTCCGGGACAGAGACCTCAATGTTGCACTGAAGCTTTCTTT.

V gene TRBV30 combines with J gene TRBJ1-2; D possibly corresponds to TRBD1 (6 bases). The CDR3 contains 13 residues. Trimming stripped 8 bases from V and 2 bases from J, with 15 bases between. CDR1 is GTSNPN and CDR2 is SVGIG in the germline V gene (reference sequence). The CDR3 here is CALSQGNNYGYTF. In DNA, the CDR3 is TGTGCCCTATCTCAGGGGAACAACTATGGCTACACCTTC.

V gene TRBV30 combines with J gene TRBJ1-2; 8 bases are shared with TRBD1. With V trimmed by 8 bases and J by 7 bases, 21 bases remained unmatched. CDR1 is GTSNPN and CDR2 is SVGIG in the germline V gene (reference sequence). The CDR3 spans 16 residues. The CDR3: CAQRLKSGQVSPGYTF. The CDR3 coding sequence is TGTGCCCAACGTCTGAAGTCGGGACAGGTCTCCCCTGGCTACACCTTC.

The V gene is TRBV9, the J gene TRBJ2-1; a possible D gene is TRBD2 (6 bases). The V and J ends lost 0 bases and 2 bases respectively, with 12 bases between them. This CDR3 comprises 16 residues. CDR1 is SGDLS and CDR2 is YYNGEE in the germline V gene. The CDR3 region has the DNA TGTGCCAGCAGCGTAGCCGGGAGTGACGCCTACAATGAGCAGTTCTTC. Its protein is CASSVAGSDAYNEQFF.